A selection of T cell receptor beta chains follows, all from one sample in a study of shared clonotypes between healthy human individuals. Clones were sequenced by immunoSEQ multiplex PCR, and TCRdb holds only the in-frame ones, with some missing. This table holds around 2,000,000 clones, about 95% found once. Sequencing used naive CD8+ T cells sorted from blood. These receptors came from a man aged 18 to 29 in good health. Each CDR3 is given with its conserved first and last residue. D genes are given only for firm matches. The size of a clone is reported for some rows only, either as once, few or many, or as a class for expanded clones.

j_gene | d_gene | v_gene | abundance | CDR3aa | CDR3nt
TRBJ1-3 | NA | TRBV4-3 | NA | CASSQDLDRRDTIYF | TGCGCCAGCAGCCAAGACTTAGATAGAAGAGACACCATATATTTT
TRBJ2-1 | TRBD2 | TRBV9 | NA | CASSSRPGLANEQFF | TGTGCCAGCAGCTCCCGACCCGGACTAGCCAATGAGCAGTTCTTC
TRBJ2-5 | NA | TRBV5-4 | NA | CASSFKGGEKTQYF | TGTGCCAGCAGCTTTAAGGGGGGTGAGAAGACCCAGTACTTC
TRBJ2-3 | TRBD1 | TRBV12-5 | NA | CASGLALRDRHTDTQYF | TGTGCTAGTGGTTTGGCCCTCCGGGACAGGCACACAGATACGCAGTATTTT
TRBJ1-1 | NA | TRBV13 | NA | CASSLWTENTEAFF | TGTGCCAGCAGCTTGTGGACGGAGAACACTGAAGCTTTCTTT
TRBJ2-1 | NA | TRBV7-9 | NA | CASSLAGHDSYNEQFF | TGTGCCAGCAGCTTAGCGGGGCATGACTCCTACAATGAGCAGTTCTTC
TRBJ2-6 | NA | TRBV4-1 | NA | CASSQQGSGANVLTF | TGCGCCAGCAGCCAACAGGGTTCTGGGGCCAACGTCCTGACTTTC
TRBJ2-3 | TRBD2 | TRBV11-2 | NA | CASSQAVTSGRFADTQYF | TGTGCCAGCAGCCAGGCCGTGACTAGCGGGAGATTCGCAGATACGCAGTATTTT
TRBJ2-7 | NA | TRBV15 | NA | CATSPLRVFFEQYF | TGTGCCACCAGCCCCCTCAGGGTATTCTTCGAGCAGTACTTC
TRBJ2-7 | NA | TRBV6-5 | NA | CASSNSYEQYF | TGTGCCAGCAGCAATAGCTACGAGCAGTACTTC
TRBJ1-2 | NA | TRBV13 | NA | CASSLGGRSNYGYTF | TGTGCCAGCAGCTTAGGGGGAAGGTCAAACTATGGCTACACCTTC
TRBJ2-3 | NA | TRBV11-2 | once | CASSLGGTTDTQYF | TGTGCCAGCAGCTTAGGAGGGACTACAGATACGCAGTATTTT
TRBJ1-1 | NA | TRBV5-4 | NA | CASSLGGRGYTEAFF | TGTGCCAGCAGCTTGGGGGGCAGGGGTTACACTGAAGCTTTCTTT
TRBJ2-1 | NA | TRBV10-1 | NA | CASSESSSRDEQFF | TGCGCCAGCAGTGAGTCCTCCAGTAGGGATGAGCAGTTCTTC
TRBJ1-3 | NA | TRBV4-1 | NA | CASSSNSGNTIYF | TGCGCCAGCAGTAGTAACTCTGGAAACACCATATATTTT
TRBJ2-7 | NA | TRBV4-2 | NA | CASSQDPPAEGPYEQYF | TGTGCCAGCAGCCAAGACCCCCCAGCGGAGGGGCCCTACGAGCAGTACTTC
TRBJ1-5 | NA | TRBV28 | NA | CASRRMAGINQPQHF | TGTGCCAGCAGACGGATGGCAGGGATCAATCAGCCCCAGCATTTT
TRBJ1-2 | TRBD1 | TRBV30 | NA | CAWSGIQGARDNGYTF | TGTGCCTGGAGTGGTATCCAGGGGGCGCGAGATAATGGCTACACCTTC
TRBJ2-2 | TRBD2 | TRBV10-3 | NA | CAISESELAIAGELFF | TGTGCCATCAGTGAGTCGGAACTAGCGATCGCCGGGGAGCTGTTTTTT
TRBJ1-4 | TRBD1 | TRBV2 | NA | CASGDFRQGDEKLFF | TGTGCCAGCGGAGACTTCAGACAGGGAGATGAAAAACTGTTTTTT
TRBJ2-7 | TRBD2 | TRBV28 | NA | CASSFPRLAGLYEQYF | TGTGCCAGCAGTTTCCCCCGGCTAGCGGGCCTATACGAGCAGTACTTC
TRBJ2-3 | NA | TRBV7-9 | NA | CASSWPGGADTQYF | TGTGCCAGCAGCTGGCCAGGTGGTGCAGATACGCAGTATTTT
TRBJ2-7 | TRBD1 | TRBV27 | NA | CASSLRQGYEQYF | TGTGCCAGCAGTCTGCGACAGGGCTACGAGCAGTACTTC
TRBJ1-6 | NA | TRBV9 | NA | CASSVGDPREAGNSPLHF | TGTGCCAGCAGCGTAGGGGATCCAAGGGAGGCAGGGAATTCACCCCTCCACTTT
TRBJ1-3 | TRBD1 | TRBV4-1 | NA | CASSQDTLAGGPGNTIYF | TGCGCCAGCAGCCAAGATACCTTGGCAGGGGGCCCTGGAAACACCATATATTTT